This T cell receptor (beta chain) was retrieved from a study of T cells after posttransplantation cyclophosphamide listed by TCRdb under 2016. About the investigation overall: T cell repertoire reconstitution was tracked by TRB sequencing after myeloablative bone marrow transplantation in which posttransplantation cyclophosphamide was used as GVHD prophylaxis. Antigen receptor sequencing was done on samples from roughly 35 PTCy-treated patients and from approximately 15 related bone marrow donors of those patients. Blood from all 35 or so PTCy patients who had 1-year posttransplant specimens underwent TRB sequencing. Up to about 3 additional blood samples from 2 to 5.2 years after transplant were also TRB-sequenced in 3 patients, as was pretransplant blood from a handful of patients. Because TRA and TRB clonality were tightly correlated in several samples, subsequent TCR analyses were focused on TRB only. Public TRB sequences were queried against a database of over 3,500 sequences associated with responses to pathogens, tumor antigens, self-antigens and alloantigens. On the study overall, not on this receptor specifically: At 1-2 months, donor-recipient similarity was low but rose over the first year, and the later blood repertoires were often dominated by donor CD8+ memory clones. The TRB repertoires of T cells infiltrating skin or GI tract showed only limited overlap with the TRB repertoires of T cells in blood. Across over 40 patients, TRB clonality was highly associated with recipient CMV seropositivity and CMV reactivation, and diversity in PTCy patients was similar to diversity in CNI/methotrexate controls.

V is pruned by 4 bases and J by 0 bases, leaving 4 bases of the junction without a gene match. The CDR3, cysteine through phenylalanine, is 15 amino acids long. Solely the CDR3 DNA is kept, with 45 bases framed from the first base. CDR1 and CDR2, per the germline V gene, are MGHRA and YSYEKL. As for this clone: Its binding antigen is unknown. Base qualities are not provided; no much larger clone lies one nucleotide away.

TRB sequencing was run on genomic DNA with either the immunoSEQ assay at survey resolution or the hsTCRB kit. The authors processed their data as follows. Initial read processing used immunoSEQ software, and repertoire analyses used the LymphoSeq R package. For each TRB dataset, clonality was calculated as 1 minus normalized Shannon entropy, and the Gini coefficient was computed as well. To infer phenotypes in unsorted samples, TRB sequences from sorted subsets of the recipient or donor were mapped onto the unsorted samples of the same recipient. Imported from immuneACCESS, the table was reduced by TCRdb to in-frame sequences with V and J called. These copies leave out some clones; in studies compared against another copy, an unresolved V gene accounts for under half, and the cause of the remainder is not known. D and trimming come from the DNA, and the V and J calls and clone size come from that table. The sample table shows 3,400 or so clones, and nearly 97% are seen once. Approximately 1.2% of the sample is in the top ten clones.

On the day of marrow donation, related bone marrow donors gave peripheral blood samples. Viable CD3+CD4+ or CD3+CD8+ cells that were CCR7+CD45RA+CD45RO-CD95-CD27+CD28+ were defined as naive T cells. Peripheral blood and bone marrow mononuclear cells were isolated by Ficoll-Hypaque density centrifugation and cryopreserved. Sorting of CD4+ and CD8+ T cells, including naive and memory subsets, was performed by FACS on a FACSAria II. The rearrangement joined TRBV4-1 to TRBJ1-2; a stretch of 8 junction bases matches TRBD1. This clonotype originated in a woman between 50 and 59 years old in good health and a related stem cell transplant donor. Material for sequencing was naive CD8+ T cells sorted from PBMCs. The CDR3 has the sequence CASSPRTGTNYGYTF. The nucleotides read TGCGCCAGCAGCCCCCGGACAGGGACTAACTATGGCTACACCTTC.